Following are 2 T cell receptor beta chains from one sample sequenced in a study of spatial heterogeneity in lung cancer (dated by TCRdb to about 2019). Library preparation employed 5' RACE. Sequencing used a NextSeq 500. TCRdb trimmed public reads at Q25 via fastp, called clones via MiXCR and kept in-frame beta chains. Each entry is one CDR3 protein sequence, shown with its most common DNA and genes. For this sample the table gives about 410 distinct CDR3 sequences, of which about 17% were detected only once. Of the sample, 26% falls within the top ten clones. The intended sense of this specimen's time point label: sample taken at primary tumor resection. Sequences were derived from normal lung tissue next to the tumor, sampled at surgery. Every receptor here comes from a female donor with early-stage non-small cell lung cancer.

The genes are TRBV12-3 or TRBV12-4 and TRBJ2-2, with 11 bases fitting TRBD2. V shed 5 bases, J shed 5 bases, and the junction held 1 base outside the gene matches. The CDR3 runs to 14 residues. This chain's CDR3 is CASSTSGRTGELFF. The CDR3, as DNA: TGTGCCAGCAGTACTAGCGGGAGAACCGGGGAGCTGTTTTTT.

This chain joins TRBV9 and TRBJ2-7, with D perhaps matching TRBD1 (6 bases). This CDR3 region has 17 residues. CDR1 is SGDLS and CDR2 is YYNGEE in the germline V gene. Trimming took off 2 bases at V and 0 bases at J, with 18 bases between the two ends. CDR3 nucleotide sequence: TGTGCCAGCAGCGTGTCTCCACAGGACAGCAGCTCCTACGAGCAGTACTTC. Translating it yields CASSVSPQDSSSYEQYF. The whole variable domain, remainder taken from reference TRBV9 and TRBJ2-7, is DSGVTQTPKHLITATGQRVTLRCSPRSGDLSVYWYQQSLDQGLQFLIQYYNGEERAKGNILERFSAQQFPDLHSELNLSSLELGDSALYFCASSVSPQDSSSYEQYFGPGTRLTVT.